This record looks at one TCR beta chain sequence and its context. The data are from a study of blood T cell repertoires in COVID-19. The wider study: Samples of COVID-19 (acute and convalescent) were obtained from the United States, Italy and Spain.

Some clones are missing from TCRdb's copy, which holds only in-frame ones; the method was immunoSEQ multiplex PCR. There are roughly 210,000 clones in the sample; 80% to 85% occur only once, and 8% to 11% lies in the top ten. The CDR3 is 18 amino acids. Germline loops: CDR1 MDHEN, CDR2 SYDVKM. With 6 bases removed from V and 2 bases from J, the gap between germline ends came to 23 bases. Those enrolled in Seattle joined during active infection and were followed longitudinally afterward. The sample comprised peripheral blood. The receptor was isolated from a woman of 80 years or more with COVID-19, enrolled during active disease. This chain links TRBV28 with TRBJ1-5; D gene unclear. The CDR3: CASSGGLRPLDGNQPQHF. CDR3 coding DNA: TGTGCCAGCAGCGGCGGACTTAGGCCCTTAGACGGCAATCAGCCCCAGCATTTT.